This T cell receptor beta chain was profiled in a study of OX40 agonist ivuxolimab in advanced cancers. V was pared by 3 bases and J by 2 bases, with 18 bases between. CDR1 and CDR2 (germline): SGHAT, FQNNGV. CDR3 length: 17 residues. Produced via immunoSEQ multiplex PCR; TCRdb's table is partial and in-frame only. The table includes about 55,000 clones, 70% to 90% detected once. The rearrangement links TRBV11-2 to TRBJ2-3; D gene ambiguous. This material consisted of CD4+ or CD8+ T cells sorted from blood, taken in a trial of the OX40 agonist ivuxolimab. The sequence derives from an adult with an advanced solid tumor such as melanoma, head and neck, liver or kidney cancer. As DNA, the CDR3 is TGTGCCAGCAGCTTTTCCGCGAAGTGGGGTTTCACAGATACGCAGTATTTT. Its translation is CASSFSAKWGFTDTQYF.